This T cell receptor beta chain was retrieved from a study of blood T cell repertoires in COVID-19. The table came from immunoSEQ multiplex PCR; TCRdb's copy has only in-frame clones and leaves some out. In the table there are some 340,000 clones, approximately 87% of which are singletons. The CDR3 is made up of 15 amino acids. Trimming shortened V by 2 bases and J by 2 bases, and 7 bases separated the two germline ends. Per germline, CDR1 MDHEN and CDR2 SYDVKM. The rearrangement links TRBV28 to TRBJ2-6; D is undetermined. This clonotype originated in a woman in her 30s who had recovered from COVID-19. Input material: PBMCs or T cells enriched from blood (not recorded which). Here the CDR3 reads CASSLLKTGANVLTF. Written as DNA, the CDR3 is TGTGCCAGCAGTTTACTAAAGACTGGGGCCAACGTCCTGACTTTC. Full variable domain (missing parts from reference TRBV28 and TRBJ2-6): DVKVTQSSRYLVKRTGEKVFLECVQDMDHENMFWYRQDPGLGLRLIYFSYDVKMKEKGDIPEGYSVSREKKERFSLILESASTNQTSMYLCASSLLKTGANVLTFGAGSRLTVL.